The 32 T cell receptor beta chains below come from one sample, sequenced in a study of T cell repertoires in cytomegalovirus infection. Antigens of these TCRs are unknown. Using its own MiXCR run on the reads, TCRdb lists one record per CDR3 protein. The data hold around 300,000 distinct CDR3 sequences, with approximately 22% observed a single time. The sample here was cultured PBMCs, taken from culture after CMV antigen stimulation. These receptor sequences come from a human donor in good health (CMV status not recorded). Some clones in this sample may be carry-over from other donors' samples.

This clonotype came up many times. The chain links TRBV24-1 to TRBJ1-2; D not resolved. The germline V and J ends were trimmed by 4 bases and 8 bases, with 7 bases remaining between them. The CDR3 runs to 11 residues. Germline CDR1 KGHDR, CDR2 SFDVKD. The CDR3 here is CATSDPGGYTF. The CDR3 bases are TGTGCCACCAGTGACCCGGGCGGCTACACCTTC.

The table lists this clonotype with many counts. This chain links TRBV7-2 with TRBJ2-3; 8 bases agree with TRBD2. Germline CDR1 reads SGHTA; CDR2 reads FQGNSA. The ends lost 4 bases at V and 1 base at J; junction bases unmatched: 7. The CDR3 has 16 amino acids. CDR3 in amino acids: CASSSERETGTDTQYF. The CDR3 DNA reads TGTGCCAGCAGCTCCGAGCGGGAGACTGGCACAGATACGCAGTATTTT.

V gene TRBV19 combines with J gene TRBJ1-4; D call uncertain. Trimming shortened V by 1 base and J by 0 bases, and 3 bases separated the two germline ends. Per germline, CDR1 LNHDA and CDR2 SQIVND (reference sequence). The CDR3 covers 14 residues. CDR3 in DNA: TGTGCCAGTAGTATAGGTGCAACTAATGAAAAACTGTTTTTT. Amino acid sequence: CASSIGATNEKLFF.

The chain is built from TRBV11-2 and TRBJ1-5, with D uncertain. The CDR3 sequence is 15 residues long. V lost 5 bases and J lost 3, with 14 bases in between. CDR1 and CDR2 from the germline V gene are SGHAT and FQNNGV. DNA of the CDR3: TGTGCCAGCAGCCCGGACGGAGGATACAATCAGCCCCAGCATTTT. It is translated as CASSPDGGYNQPQHF.

This clonotype was recorded a few times. The V gene is TRBV20-1, the J gene TRBJ2-1; 9 bases are a match to TRBD2. The CDR3 has 18 amino acids. The junction had 9 bases not matched to a gene; V was cut back by 0 bases and J by 0 bases. Per germline, CDR1 DFQATT and CDR2 SNEGSKA (reference sequence). The CDR3 loop is CSARDPSGATSSYNEQFF. The CDR3 DNA reads as TGCAGTGCTAGAGATCCTAGCGGGGCCACAAGCTCCTACAATGAGCAGTTCTTC.

This clonotype was observed a few times. The V gene is TRBV20-1, the J gene TRBJ2-1; 12 bases align to TRBD2. The CDR3 covers 15 residues. In germline, CDR1 is DFQATT, CDR2 SNEGSKA (reference sequence). J gave up 8 bases and V 6 bases, and 11 bases lay outside the gene matches. The CDR3 DNA follows: TGCAGTGCCATCACGACTAGCGGGAGCTCCGATGAGCAGTTCTTC. The encoded protein is CSAITTSGSSDEQFF.

Many counts were recorded for this clonotype. CDR3 protein: CASKDGYNSPLHF. As DNA, the CDR3 is TGTGCCAGCAAGGACGGCTATAATTCACCCCTCCACTTT. The gene calls are TRBV7-2 and TRBJ1-6, with D unresolved. This CDR3 is 13 amino acids long. The germline gives CDR1 SGHTA, CDR2 FQGNSA. V was pared by 7 bases and J by 3 bases, with 7 bases between. Variable domain in full (rest from reference TRBV7-2 and TRBJ1-6): GAGVSQSPSNKVTEKGKDVELRCDPISGHTALYWYRQSLGQGLEFLIYFQGNSAPDKSGLPSDRFSAERTGGSVSTLTIQRTQQEDSAVYLCASKDGYNSPLHFGNGTRLTVT.

The V and J genes are TRBV19 and TRBJ2-1, with TRBD2 identical over 7 bases. V was pared by 7 bases and J by 6 bases, with 9 bases of the junction left unmatched. Per germline, CDR1 LNHDA and CDR2 SQIVND (reference sequence). This CDR3 is 14 amino acids long. In DNA form, the CDR3 reads TGTGCCAGTAACCAAAGGACTAGTCGCAATGAGCAGTTCTTC. This codes for CASNQRTSRNEQFF.

This clonotype was found many times. The CDR3 DNA reads as TGTGCCAGCAGCTTAGGCGTTAGGGGCGGCAATCAGCCCCAGCATTTT. Translated, it gives CASSLGVRGGNQPQHF. The chain is built from TRBV7-8 and TRBJ1-5; TRBD1 is a possible D gene (5 bases). The germline V gene encodes CDR1 SGHVS and CDR2 FQNEAQ. CDR3 length: 16 amino acids. Between the trimmed V and J ends, which lost 1 base and 2 bases, there was a span of 12 bases.

The chain employs TRBV27 and TRBJ1-1; 10 bases are shared with TRBD1. V trimming: 6 bases; J trimming: 4 bases; junction bases outside the gene matches: 5. CDR3 length: 14 residues. CDR1 MNHEY and CDR2 SMNVEV come from the germline V gene (reference sequence). The CDR3 sequence is CASSRGDRGTEAFF. CDR3 bases: TGTGCCAGCAGCCGGGGGGACAGGGGCACTGAAGCTTTCTTT.

The sample holds many counts of this clonotype. This chain links TRBV7-2 with TRBJ2-3; possible D gene TRBD2, 6 bases. V was shortened by 5 bases and J by 0 bases, with 15 bases between the two germline ends. This CDR3 contains 16 residues. CDR1 is SGHTA and CDR2 is FQGNSA in the germline V gene. The CDR3 nucleotides read TGTGCCAGCAGCCCTTGGGGCGGGGTTAGCACAGATACGCAGTATTTT. Protein sequence: CASSPWGGVSTDTQYF.

The V and J genes are TRBV18 and TRBJ1-1; D might be TRBD1 (5 bases). Trimming left V 4 bases short and J 8 bases short, with 14 bases between. The CDR3 is made up of 13 amino acids. Germline assignment: CDR1 KGHSH and CDR2 LQKENI. This CDR3 reads CASSRLRDVEAFF. The CDR3, as DNA: TGTGCCAGCTCACGGCTGAGGGACGTGGAAGCTTTCTTT.

This clonotype has only a few counts. The J gene is TRBJ2-1, the V gene TRBV5-1; the D gene is possibly TRBD1 (7 bases). In germline, CDR1 is SGHRS, CDR2 YFSETQ. V was trimmed by 4 bases and J by 5 bases, leaving 13 bases between them. CDR3 length equals 14 residues. CDR3 DNA sequence: TGCGCCAGCAGCCGGGGCGGGACAGACAATGAGCAGTTCTTC. It codes for CASSRGGTDNEQFF.

Concerning this clonotype itself: This may arise from a read error, as a much more abundant clone is one base away. The J gene is TRBJ2-3, the V gene TRBV5-1; 7 bases align to TRBD2. This CDR3 has 14 amino acids. Germline values: CDR1 SGHRS, CDR2 YFSETQ. DNA for the CDR3: TGCGCCAGCTGCTTGTGGCTAGCGGCAGATACGCAGTATTTT. This translates into CASCLWLAADTQYF.

The rearrangement joins TRBV24-1 to TRBJ1-2; D perhaps matches TRBD1 (6 bases). V was trimmed by 4 bases and J by 4 bases, leaving 15 bases between them. The CDR3 totals 15 residues. Germline CDR1 is KGHDR and CDR2 is SFDVKD. The CDR3 is CATSDDNRDTYGYTF. CDR3 sequence (DNA): TGTGCCACCAGTGACGACAACCGGGACACCTATGGCTACACCTTC.

CDR3 protein: CASSPRLAGANEQFF. In nucleotides, the CDR3 is TGTGCCAGCAGCCCCCGGCTAGCGGGAGCTAATGAGCAGTTCTTC. This rearrangement joins TRBV7-3 to TRBJ2-1, with 10 bases fitting TRBD2. Unmatched junction bases numbered 8, after V lost 5 bases and J lost 7 bases. The CDR3 loop spans 15 amino acids. Germline-derived CDR1 and CDR2 are SGHTA and FQGTGA.

This clonotype has more than one count but fewer than ten. The genes are TRBV6-1 and TRBJ2-3, with 7 bases fitting TRBD2. Per the germline V gene, CDR1 is MNHNS and CDR2 is SASEGT. V trimming: 6 bases; J trimming: 2 bases; junction bases outside the gene matches: 14. CDR3 length equals 17 residues. DNA of the CDR3: TGTGCCAGCAGCCCCCCTTTGGGAGCGGGGTACACAGATACGCAGTATTTT. Amino acids: CASSPPLGAGYTDTQYF.

This clonotype was seen a few times. The rearrangement links TRBV27 to TRBJ1-2, with D unresolved. This CDR3 has 14 residues. V lost 7 bases to trimming and J lost 2 bases, with 14 bases between them. CDR1 is MNHEY and CDR2 is SMNVEV in the germline V gene (reference sequence). Written as DNA, the CDR3 is TGTGCCAGCAAAGGAAGGGCGGCCAACTATGGCTACACCTTC. Its protein product is CASKGRAANYGYTF.

This clonotype has at least ten counts. The rearrangement joins TRBV7-2 to TRBJ2-1; 13 bases map to TRBD2. The CDR3 contains 19 residues. With V trimmed by 5 bases and J by 0 bases, 10 bases remained unmatched. The germline CDR1 and CDR2 sequences are SGHTA and FQGNSA. This CDR3 is CASSPTSGRDQSSYNEQFF. The CDR3 nucleotides are TGTGCCAGCAGCCCCACTAGCGGGAGGGATCAGAGCTCCTACAATGAGCAGTTCTTC.

This clonotype was detected many times. This chain connects TRBV6-5 to TRBJ2-5; TRBD2 matches 12 bases. The CDR3 covers 16 residues. Trimming at V came to 8 bases and at J to 5 bases, leaving 12 bases not matched to a gene. Germline values: CDR1 MNHEY, CDR2 SVGAGI. DNA of the CDR3: TGTGCCAGCCAAGGACTAGCGGGATCAGTTCGGGAGACCCAGTACTTC. It encodes CASQGLAGSVRETQYF.

This chain joins TRBV7-2 and TRBJ2-3; unclear D gene. This CDR3 has 14 amino acids. Germline-derived CDR1 and CDR2 are SGHTA and FQGNSA. Trimming stripped 2 bases from V and 3 bases from J, with 9 bases between. CDR3 loop: CASSLIFRTDTQYF. CDR3 nucleotides: TGTGCCAGCAGCTTAATTTTCCGGACAGATACGCAGTATTTT.

This clonotype was counted many times. The V gene is TRBV11-1, the J gene TRBJ2-3; 7 nucleotides agree with TRBD1. In germline, CDR1 is SGHAT, CDR2 FQDESV (reference sequence). This CDR3 comprises 14 residues. J lost 4 bases, V lost 5 bases, and 6 bases had no gene match. The CDR3 DNA is TGTGCCAGCAGCCAGCGGACAGGACCAGATACGCAGTATTTT. Residues: CASSQRTGPDTQYF.

This clonotype was counted only a few times. The genes are TRBV12-3 or TRBV12-4 and TRBJ1-6; D gene unclear. CDR3 size: 15 residues. Trimming pared 3 bases from V and 5 bases from J, leaving 11 bases between. The CDR3, as DNA: TGTGCCAGCAGTTTGGGTCCAACTCATAATTCACCCCTCCACTTT. It encodes CASSLGPTHNSPLHF.

V gene TRBV12-5 combines with J gene TRBJ1-6, with 9 bases fitting TRBD1. Germline trimming cut 5 bases from V and 8 bases from J; bases unmatched to any gene: 4. From germline, CDR1 is LGHNT and CDR2 FRNRAP. There are 14 residues in the CDR3. The CDR3 loop reads CASGDRDRDSPLHF. Here the CDR3 DNA reads TGTGCTAGTGGTGACCGGGACAGGGATTCACCCCTCCACTTT.

The rearrangement links TRBV6-5 to TRBJ2-1; tentative D call: TRBD2 (6 bases). The CDR3 sequence is 16 residues long. V lost 4 bases and J lost 4, with 17 bases in between. Germline CDR1 and CDR2: MNHEY and SVGAGI. DNA for the CDR3: TGTGCCAGCAGTTCCGGGACTTCCATCGATTACAATGAGCAGTTCTTC. Residues: CASSSGTSIDYNEQFF.

This clonotype was seen only a few times. The J gene is TRBJ1-5, the V gene TRBV19, with D possibly matching TRBD1 (6 bases). The germline CDR1 and CDR2 sequences are LNHDA and SQIVND (reference sequence). This CDR3 region has 12 residues. The CDR3 here is CAGGAPARPQHF. CDR3 nucleotides: TGTGCAGGGGGGGCCCCAGCCAGGCCCCAGCATTTT.

This chain uses TRBV27 with TRBJ2-2; D call uncertain. The CDR3 totals 13 residues. Germline CDR1 reads MNHEY; CDR2 reads SMNVEV (reference sequence). Trimming cost V 0 bases and J 8 bases, with 7 bases left between them. The CDR3 DNA is TGTGCCAGCAGTTTATCGAGGCGGGGGGAGCTGTTTTTT. Amino acid sequence: CASSLSRRGELFF.

This clonotype was seen repeatedly, ten times or more. The rearrangement links TRBV7-6 to TRBJ2-3; 8 bases agree with TRBD2. The ends lost 5 bases at V and 2 bases at J; junction bases unmatched: 6. Germline CDR1 and CDR2: SGHVS and FNYEAQ. The CDR3 extends over 15 amino acids. The CDR3 region is CASSETSGHTDTQYF. The CDR3 DNA reads as TGTGCCAGCAGCGAAACTAGCGGACACACAGATACGCAGTATTTT.

The V and J genes are TRBV7-2 and TRBJ1-3; D remains unclear. This CDR3 is 16 amino acids long. Germline CDR1 reads SGHTA; CDR2 reads FQGNSA. V was cut by 1 base and J by 4 bases, with 14 bases left in between. The DNA for the CDR3 is TGTGCCAGCAGCTTAGGCGGGCCCGGAGGGGGAAACACCATATATTTT. This sequence encodes CASSLGGPGGGNTIYF.

This clonotype was picked up a small number of times. The rearrangement joins TRBV6-5 to TRBJ2-3; D not certain. Trimming removed 6 bases at V and 6 bases at J, with 22 bases between. There are 16 residues in the CDR3. Germline V lookup: CDR1 MNHEY, CDR2 SVGAGI. CDR3 in amino acids: CASRPRSGEVHDTQYF. For the CDR3, the DNA is TGTGCCAGCAGACCTAGGTCGGGCGAGGTTCATGATACGCAGTATTTT.

This clonotype was counted ten times or more. This chain links TRBV7-2 with TRBJ2-1; TRBD2 matches at 8 bases. The germline CDR1 and CDR2 sequences are SGHTA and FQGNSA. Germline trimming cut 5 bases from V and 9 bases from J; bases unmatched to any gene: 12. This CDR3 is 15 amino acids long. Written as DNA, the CDR3 is TGTGCCAGCAGCCCCCTAGCGGGTAGCTCGGGTGAGCAGTTCTTC. Protein sequence: CASSPLAGSSGEQFF. Complete variable domain (other parts from reference TRBV7-2 and TRBJ2-1): GAGVSQSPSNKVTEKGKDVELRCDPISGHTALYWYRQSLGQGLEFLIYFQGNSAPDKSGLPSDRFSAERTGGSVSTLTIQRTQQEDSAVYLCASSPLAGSSGEQFFGPGTRLTVL.

V and J are TRBV7-9 and TRBJ2-5; D remains ambiguous. Looked up from germline, CDR1 is SEHNR and CDR2 is FQNEAQ (reference sequence). With 6 bases removed from V and 5 bases from J, the gap between germline ends came to 10 bases. This CDR3 has 12 amino acids. The CDR3 region is CASRPLGETQYF. In DNA, the CDR3 is TGTGCCAGCAGGCCCCTGGGCGAGACCCAGTACTTC.